The text below deals with one T cell receptor (beta chain). Germline V gene sequence: CDR1 MNHEY, CDR2 SVGEGT. The CDR3 loop spans 15 amino acids. With 1 base clipped from V and 3 bases from J, the junction kept 5 bases outside the gene matches. Clones were read by immunoSEQ multiplex PCR, and TCRdb kept only the in-frame ones, dropping some. The sample consists of approximately 140,000 clones, around 89% of them appearing once. The source of the sample is a study of blood T cell repertoires in COVID-19. Study background: T cells, B-cell-depleted T cells, or PBMCs supplied cDNA or gDNA.

This receptor was taken from a woman in her 30s with acute COVID-19. Sequenced material: PBMCs or T cells enriched from blood (not recorded which). V and J are TRBV6-2 or TRBV6-3 and TRBJ2-5, with 7 bases that match TRBD2. CDR3 residues: CASSYFPGLKETQYF. The CDR3 region has the DNA TGTGCCAGCAGTTACTTTCCGGGACTAAAAGAGACCCAGTACTTC.